The present T cell receptor (beta chain) was sequenced within a study of blood T cell repertoires in COVID-19. This clone was detected only once. TCRdb keeps only in-frame clones here, not all; method: immunoSEQ multiplex PCR. The table records fewer than 350,000 clones, 85% of them present only once. Germline V lookup: CDR1 ENHRY, CDR2 SYGVKD. This CDR3 contains 14 residues. The V gene lost 3 bases and the J gene lost 7 bases, with 13 bases spanning the gap. Specimen: peripheral blood. The chain uses TRBV10-3 and TRBJ2-1, with D possibly being TRBD2 (6 bases). The receptor was derived from a human donor in a cohort sampled during active COVID-19. The CDR3 bases are TGTGCCATCAGTGAACCGGGAGATCCGAATGAGCAGTTCTTC. Protein sequence: CAISEPGDPNEQFF.